The 12 T cell receptor beta chains below all came from one sample that was sequenced in a study of radiotherapy plus CTLA-4 blockade in lung cancer. Using immunoSEQ multiplex PCR, the repertoire was profiled, and TCRdb retains in-frame clones only, with some absent. The table has 50,000 to 65,000 clones, roughly four fifths seen once. The sample here was peripheral blood, taken from a patient treated with radiotherapy plus ipilimumab. The receptors stem from a human donor with non-small cell lung cancer whose response to radiotherapy plus ipilimumab could not be evaluated.

The chain has TRBV30 and TRBJ2-5; maybe TRBD2 (6 bases). Trimming stripped 1 base from V and 11 bases from J, with 14 bases between. The CDR3 runs 12 residues. Per the germline V gene, CDR1 is GTSNPN and CDR2 is SVGIG (reference sequence). CDR3 nucleotides: TGTGCCTGGAGTGGCCCCCCGGGGGAGCAGTACTTC. Translation: CAWSGPPGEQYF. Drawing the rest from reference TRBV30 and TRBJ2-5, the complete variable domain is SQTIHQWPATLVQPVGSPLSLECTVEGTSNPNLYWYRQAAGRGLQLLFYSVGIGQISSEVPQNLSASRPQDRQFILSSKKLLLSDSGFYLCAWSGPPGEQYFGPGTRLLVL.

The chain joins TRBV19 to TRBJ2-7, with 11 positions matching TRBD1. Germline loops: CDR1 LNHDA, CDR2 SQIVND (reference sequence). The CDR3 runs 13 residues. V shed 9 bases, J shed 3 bases, and the junction held 4 bases outside the gene matches. CDR3 residues: CASGQGAIYEQYF. The CDR3 DNA follows: TGTGCCAGCGGACAGGGGGCGATCTACGAGCAGTACTTC.

Comment on this clone: One end of the junction is discordant with germline, which a read error may explain. This chain connects TRBV6-1 to TRBJ2-4, with 8 bases lining up with TRBD2. CDR1 and CDR2 (germline): MNHNS, SASEGT. This CDR3 comprises 18 residues. DNA of the CDR3: TGTGCCAGCAGTGACCCCGGGAGGGGGGGCTGGATGGAAAACATTCAGTGCTTC. Translating it yields CASSDPGRGGWMENIQCF.

The chain uses TRBV6-9 and TRBJ2-1, with 11 bases that match TRBD2. CDR1 and CDR2 (germline): MNHGY, SVAAGI. This CDR3 comprises 15 residues. The V gene end was trimmed by 0 bases and the J gene end by 6 bases; junction bases not matched to a gene: 1. The CDR3 DNA is TGTGCCAGCAGTTATTCCGGACTAGCGGGCAATGAGCAGTTCTTC. It codes for CASSYSGLAGNEQFF.

The chain has TRBV6-1 and TRBJ2-2, with TRBD2 identical over 7 bases. Germline trimming cut 8 bases from V and 5 bases from J; bases unmatched to any gene: 2. The V gene's germline CDR1 is MNHNS and CDR2 SASEGT. This CDR3 spans 12 amino acids. The CDR3 loop is CASELATGELFF. CDR3 bases: TGTGCCAGCGAACTAGCGACCGGGGAGCTGTTTTTT.

In this sample, this clone turned up a few times. The CDR3 reads CAWSLQGRQPQHF. For the CDR3, the DNA is TGTGCCTGGAGCCTACAGGGTCGGCAGCCCCAGCATTTT. J is TRBJ1-5 and V is TRBV30; D may be TRBD1 (6 bases). Germline CDR1 GTSNPN, CDR2 SVGIG (reference sequence). CDR3 length equals 13 residues. V lost 3 bases, J lost 7 bases, and 13 bases lay in between.

This clone was counted once. V and J are TRBV2 and TRBJ2-1, with 8 bases matching TRBD2. From germline, CDR1 is SNHLY and CDR2 FYNNEI. The CDR3 covers 14 residues. The junction had 10 bases not matched to a gene; V was cut back by 8 bases and J by 7 bases. The CDR3 protein is CASRGGWVLNEQFF. The CDR3 DNA sequence: TGTGCCAGCCGGGGGGGGTGGGTATTGAATGAGCAGTTCTTC.

This chain connects TRBV5-1 to TRBJ1-4; TRBD1 agrees at 8 bases. CDR1 and CDR2 from the germline V gene are SGHRS and YFSETQ. The V segment lost 3 bases and the J segment 4 bases; nucleotides outside the gene matches: 2. The CDR3 length is 14 residues. CDR3 coding DNA: TGCGCCAGCAGCTGGACAGGGCTTAATGAAAAACTGTTTTTT. Translated, it gives CASSWTGLNEKLFF.

This rearrangement joins TRBV18 to TRBJ1-2; possibly TRBD1 for D (5 bases). The CDR3 consists of 22 residues. Per germline, CDR1 KGHSH and CDR2 LQKENI. Between the trimmed V and J ends, which lost 2 bases and 4 bases, there was a span of 35 bases. The CDR3 nucleotides are TGTGCCAGCTCACCAATCGCCCCTGTCGGAGGGCAGGGAAATAGTCGGGGCTATGGCTACACCTTC. Translating gives CASSPIAPVGGQGNSRGYGYTF.

The V and J genes are TRBV29-1 and TRBJ1-1; D unclear. This CDR3 has 12 amino acids. Trimming shortened V by 4 bases and J by 1 base, and 7 bases separated the two germline ends. Looked up from germline, CDR1 is SQVTM and CDR2 is ANQGSEA. DNA of the CDR3: TGCAGCGTTGGGCACCAGAACACTGAAGCTTTCTTT. Translated, it gives CSVGHQNTEAFF. The full variable domain, its missing parts supplied by reference TRBV29-1 and TRBJ1-1, is SAVISQKPSRDICQRGTSLTIQCQVDSQVTMMFWYRQQPGQSLTLIATANQGSEATYESGFVIDKFPISRPNLTFSTLTVSNMSPEDSSIYLCSVGHQNTEAFFGQGTRLTVV.

This clone occurred once. The rearrangement uses TRBV29-1 and TRBJ1-6, with 7 nucleotides matching TRBD1. CDR3 length equals 14 residues. Germline CDR1 SQVTM, CDR2 ANQGSEA. The junction had 12 bases not matched to a gene; V was cut back by 6 bases and J by 10 bases. The CDR3 reads CSVRDDRVGSPLHF. The DNA for the CDR3 is TGCAGCGTAAGAGATGACAGGGTGGGATCACCCCTCCACTTT.

The chain is built from TRBV25-1 and TRBJ2-5, with TRBD2 matching 9 bases. V lost 4 bases to trimming and J lost 1 base; unmatched junction nucleotides: 1. CDR1 and CDR2 from the germline V gene are MGHDK and SYGVNS. The CDR3 has 14 amino acids. The chain's CDR3 is CASSVSGSQETQYF. CDR3 sequence (DNA): TGTGCCAGCAGTGTTAGCGGGAGCCAAGAGACCCAGTACTTC.